This T cell receptor (beta chain) is from a study of blood T cell repertoires in COVID-19. Repertoires were generated with immunoSEQ multiplex PCR, while TCRdb's copy carries only in-frame clones and drops some. The table lists about 180,000 clones, 70% to 90% of them singletons. The clonotype comes from a woman aged 25 to 39 with active or convalescent COVID-19. What was sequenced was peripheral blood.

The CDR3 reads CSVEDWGQNTEAFF. The CDR3 DNA reads as TGCAGCGTTGAAGATTGGGGACAGAACACTGAAGCTTTCTTT. The rearrangement links TRBV29-1 to TRBJ1-1; a weak D match, TRBD1 (6 bases). The CDR3 consists of 14 residues. Looked up from germline, CDR1 is SQVTM and CDR2 is ANQGSEA. Trimming cost V 0 bases and J 1 base, with 9 bases left between them.